These 32 T cell receptor beta chains originate from one sample sequenced in a study of neurological immune-mediated disorders. TCRdb redid the calling of the 5' RACE reads with MiXCR, one entry per CDR3 protein. The sample yields tens of thousands of distinct CDR3 sequences, roughly 13% seen once. The sequencing input was PBMCs. The source is a female donor in good health.

This clonotype was counted many times. The chain links TRBV6-5 to TRBJ1-5, with 9 positions matching TRBD1. CDR3 length: 16 amino acids. The junction had 14 bases not matched to a gene; V was cut back by 4 bases and J by 10 bases. Germline CDR1 is MNHEY and CDR2 is SVGAGI. In DNA form, the CDR3 reads TGTGCCAGCAGTTCGACAGGGGGGACCATAATCAGCCCCCAGCATTTT. Protein sequence: CASSSTGGTIISPQHF.

In its sample, this clonotype was seen a few times. This chain links TRBV20-1 with TRBJ1-5; no firm D call. V dropped 1 base and J dropped 5 bases, with 12 bases sitting between them. CDR1 is DFQATT and CDR2 is SNEGSKA in the germline V gene (reference sequence). CDR3 length equals 14 residues. The CDR3: CSARAAVWDQPQHF. The CDR3 DNA reads as TGCAGTGCTAGAGCTGCGGTCTGGGATCAGCCCCAGCATTTT.

This clonotype was counted many times. V gene TRBV5-1 combines with J gene TRBJ2-4, with 7 bases aligning to TRBD2. V dropped 4 bases and J dropped 6; count of bases not matched to a gene: 13. Germline lookup yields CDR1 SGHRS and CDR2 YFSETQ. CDR3 size: 16 residues. The CDR3 sequence is CASSLGGTTQRNIQYF. The DNA of the CDR3 is TGCGCCAGCAGCCTGGGAGGGACGACACAACGAAACATTCAGTACTTC.

In its sample, this clonotype was seen many times. V usage is TRBV6-6 and J usage is TRBJ2-7; no clear D. With 2 bases removed from V and 5 bases from J, the gap between germline ends came to 4 bases. CDR3 length: 11 amino acids. The V gene's germline CDR1 is MNHNY and CDR2 SVGAGI (reference sequence). The CDR3 nucleotides are TGTGCCAGCAGTTACGTCCACGAGCAGTACTTC. It specifies CASSYVHEQYF.

This clonotype appeared many times. The rearrangement joins TRBV4-1 to TRBJ1-5; perhaps TRBD1 as D (5 bases). V was trimmed by 0 bases and J by 7 bases, leaving 13 bases between them. Germline V gives CDR1 MGHRA, CDR2 YSYEKL. This CDR3 has 15 amino acids. CDR3 nucleotide sequence: TGCGCCAGCAGCCAAGATGGGGGGGGTCGGCAGCCCCAGCATTTT. It specifies CASSQDGGGRQPQHF.

The table lists this clonotype with many counts. V usage is TRBV7-9 and J usage is TRBJ1-1; D is possibly TRBD1 (5 bases). Deletions cut 4 bases from V and 9 bases from J, with 21 bases between. Germline V gives CDR1 SEHNR, CDR2 FQNEAQ (reference sequence). This CDR3 is 15 amino acids long. The CDR3 DNA is TGTGCCAGCAGCTACGGGACGTCGGGAGTTAATCAAGCTTTCTTT. Protein sequence: CASSYGTSGVNQAFF.

As concerns this clonotype: A read error is possible here, since a much larger clone lies one base away. The rearrangement uses TRBV2 and TRBJ2-7; D call uncertain. CDR3 length: 14 amino acids. Germline CDR1 SNHLY, CDR2 FYNNEI. Between the trimmed V and J ends, which lost 2 bases and 2 bases, there was a span of 10 bases. DNA for the CDR3: TGTGCCAGCAGTGAATTGGGCAGTACCTACGAGCAGTACTTC. Its translation is CASSELGSTYEQYF.

This clonotype was observed at least ten times. The rearrangement links TRBV6-2 or TRBV6-3 to TRBJ2-1, with D unresolved. This CDR3 is built from 13 residues. The V gene lost 0 bases and the J gene lost 4 bases, with 4 bases spanning the gap. The germline V gene encodes CDR1 MNHEY and CDR2 SVGEGT. As DNA, the CDR3 is TGTGCCAGCAGTTACTCTCGGTACAATGAGCAGTTCTTC. Its protein is CASSYSRYNEQFF.

This clonotype was detected many times. V and J are TRBV20-1 and TRBJ1-2; D not resolved. Trimming pared 1 base from V and 2 bases from J, leaving 5 bases between. The CDR3 loop spans 12 amino acids. In germline, CDR1 is DFQATT, CDR2 SNEGSKA (reference sequence). The CDR3 protein is CSARVENYGYTF. The CDR3 coding sequence is TGCAGTGCTAGAGTAGAGAACTATGGCTACACCTTC.

At least ten counts were recorded for this clonotype. This chain connects TRBV5-6 to TRBJ2-1; 8 positions agree with TRBD1. This CDR3 is 16 amino acids long. The V segment lost 0 bases and the J segment 5 bases; nucleotides outside the gene matches: 7. Germline CDR1 is SGHDT and CDR2 is YYEEEE. CDR3 sequence (DNA): TGTGCCAGCAGCTTGGATGACAGGGGAACGGACAATGAGCAGTTCTTC. It encodes CASSLDDRGTDNEQFF.

This clonotype was detected many times. The rearrangement joins TRBV5-4 to TRBJ2-1, with 10 bases lining up with TRBD2. Germline V gene sequence: CDR1 SGHNT, CDR2 YYREEE (reference sequence). The CDR3 has 19 amino acids. Trimming took 4 bases from V and 3 from J; bases not matched to a gene: 16. CDR3 sequence: CASSAYRTSGGLGYNEQFF. Here the CDR3 DNA reads TGTGCCAGCAGCGCCTACCGGACTAGCGGAGGTCTGGGCTACAATGAGCAGTTCTTC.

This clonotype has only one observation. The V and J genes are TRBV12-3 or TRBV12-4 and TRBJ1-4; the match to TRBD1 covers 7 bases. The ends lost 4 bases at V and 6 bases at J; junction bases unmatched: 11. The CDR3 runs to 16 residues. This chain's CDR3 is CASSSTGAGGYEKLFF. In DNA, the CDR3 is TGTGCCAGCAGTTCCACAGGGGCGGGAGGGTATGAAAAACTGTTTTTT.

At least ten counts were recorded for this clonotype. This CDR3 is CSARNYGGLRSSYEQYF. The DNA of the CDR3 is TGCAGTGCTAGGAACTATGGCGGGTTACGGAGCTCCTACGAGCAGTACTTC. The chain uses TRBV20-1 and TRBJ2-7, with a tentative D call TRBD2 (5 bases). Germline assignment: CDR1 DFQATT and CDR2 SNEGSKA (reference sequence). V was cut by 3 bases and J by 0 bases, with 21 bases left in between. There are 17 residues in the CDR3.

This clonotype was counted many times. The genes are TRBV20-1 and TRBJ1-1; TRBD1 aligns across 7 bases. CDR3 length: 12 amino acids. Germline CDR1 and CDR2: DFQATT and SNEGSKA (reference sequence). V gave up 6 bases and J gave up 3 bases; unmatched junction bases: 4. The CDR3 DNA reads TGCAGTGCAGGGGGCTACGACACTGAAGCTTTCTTT. It translates to CSAGGYDTEAFF.

Ten or more counts support this clonotype. The chain uses TRBV7-2 and TRBJ2-3; D is possibly TRBD2 (5 bases). Germline V gene lookup returns CDR1 SGHTA and CDR2 FQGNSA. The CDR3 is 15 residues long. Between the trimmed V and J ends, which lost 3 bases and 1 base, there was a span of 11 bases. CDR3 in DNA: TGTGCCAGCAGCTTCGGACTCGCCGGCACAGATACGCAGTATTTT. Translated, it gives CASSFGLAGTDTQYF.

There are many counts of this clonotype. The chain has TRBV5-1 and TRBJ2-2; 8 bases align to TRBD2. Germline values: CDR1 SGHRS, CDR2 YFSETQ. Germline trimming cut 3 bases from V and 4 bases from J; bases unmatched to any gene: 2. The CDR3 runs to 14 residues. This chain's CDR3 is CASSWREATGELFF. In DNA, the CDR3 is TGCGCCAGCAGCTGGCGGGAGGCCACCGGGGAGCTGTTTTTT.

This clonotype was detected many times. The gene calls are TRBV7-9 and TRBJ2-1, with 9 bases fitting TRBD2. The J segment lost 7 bases and the V segment lost 0 bases, leaving 13 bases of the junction unmatched. Germline V CDR1 and CDR2: SEHNR, FQNEAQ (reference sequence). This CDR3 region has 18 residues. The CDR3, as DNA: TGTGCCAGCAGCTTAGCGAGGATGAGCGGGAGGAGCAAGAATGAGCAGTTCTTC. This translates into CASSLARMSGRSKNEQFF.

The chain is built from TRBV11-1 and TRBJ2-1; 12 bases align to TRBD2. Germline CDR1 reads SGHAT; CDR2 reads FQDESV (reference sequence). Trimming cost V 7 bases and J 15 bases; bases outside gene matches: 10. This CDR3 has 13 residues. The CDR3 sequence: CASTHLAGGGGFF. The CDR3 DNA is TGTGCCAGCACCCACCTAGCGGGGGGGGGCGGGTTCTTC.

The table lists this clonotype with many counts. The chain joins TRBV20-1 to TRBJ2-3, with 9 bases fitting TRBD2. Trimming at V came to 2 bases and at J to 5 bases, leaving 8 bases not matched to a gene. Germline V CDR1 and CDR2: DFQATT, SNEGSKA (reference sequence). CDR3 length equals 15 residues. CDR3 in DNA: TGCAGTGCTAGATCCGGACTAGCGAGGGGAGATACGCAGTATTTT. It yields the protein CSARSGLARGDTQYF.

This clonotype was counted ten times or more. The chain combines TRBV3-1 with TRBJ2-1; 11 positions agree with TRBD2. Germline V CDR1 and CDR2: LGHDT, YNNKEL (reference sequence). This CDR3 is 15 amino acids long. J gave up 2 bases and V 4 bases, and 1 base lay outside the gene matches. CDR3: CASSLSGGAYNEQFF. CDR3 DNA sequence: TGTGCCAGCAGCCTTAGCGGGGGGGCCTACAATGAGCAGTTCTTC.

There are a few counts of this clonotype. The chain joins TRBV5-1 to TRBJ2-1, with 10 nucleotides matching TRBD1. The CDR3 is 14 residues long. Looked up from germline, CDR1 is SGHRS and CDR2 is YFSETQ. Unmatched junction bases numbered 6, after V lost 4 bases and J lost 8 bases. The CDR3 DNA sequence: TGCGCCAGCAGCGCGGGGGACAGGGGAGATGAGCAGTTCTTC. This translates into CASSAGDRGDEQFF.

This clonotype was recorded at least ten times. The J gene is TRBJ2-3, the V gene TRBV29-1, with 8 bases lining up with TRBD2. The CDR3 has 13 amino acids. Germline CDR1 SQVTM, CDR2 ANQGSEA. V lost 6 bases and J lost 5; bases outside the gene matches: 7. This chain's CDR3 is CSVPYTSGDTQYF. The CDR3 DNA is TGCAGCGTCCCCTACACTAGCGGAGATACGCAGTATTTT.

This clonotype occurred many times. The V call is TRBV11-3, the J call TRBJ1-1, with 7 bases lining up with TRBD1. Germline-derived CDR1 and CDR2 are SGHNT and YENEEA. The CDR3 length is 14 residues. With V trimmed by 5 bases and J by 0 bases, 3 bases remained unmatched. CDR3 sequence: CASSHRGLNTEAFF. The CDR3 region has the DNA TGTGCCAGCAGCCACAGGGGTTTGAACACTGAAGCTTTCTTT.

This clonotype occurred many times. The chain is built from TRBV29-1 and TRBJ1-1, with 7 bases aligning to TRBD1. The CDR3 spans 16 residues. J gave up 0 bases and V 7 bases, and 14 bases lay outside the gene matches. Germline CDR1 is SQVTM and CDR2 is ANQGSEA. CDR3 nucleotide sequence: TGCAGCGCCTATACAGGGGAGGGAAGGGTGAACACTGAAGCTTTCTTT. Translated: CSAYTGEGRVNTEAFF.

This clonotype was seen at least ten times. The rearrangement links TRBV2 to TRBJ2-3; no reliable D call. The CDR3 has 11 residues. The V gene's germline CDR1 is SNHLY and CDR2 FYNNEI. Trimming took 3 bases from V and 6 from J, leaving 4 bases between them. CDR3 nucleotide sequence: TGTGCCAGCAGTGATTGGGATACGCAGTATTTT. This encodes CASSDWDTQYF.

The chain recombines TRBV2 with TRBJ1-1; D call uncertain. Germline-derived CDR1 and CDR2 are SNHLY and FYNNEI. The CDR3 length is 15 residues. V dropped 5 bases and J dropped 3 bases, with 16 bases sitting between them. The chain's CDR3 is CASSLRVPPYTEAFF. The CDR3 coding sequence is TGTGCCAGCAGTCTCCGGGTCCCGCCTTACACTGAAGCTTTCTTT.

In this sample, this clonotype turned up many times. The rearrangement joins TRBV7-2 to TRBJ2-5; D not resolved. Trimming left V 2 bases short and J 0 bases short, with 13 bases between. The CDR3 spans 16 residues. CDR1 is SGHTA and CDR2 is FQGNSA in the germline V gene. DNA of the CDR3: TGTGCCAGCAGCTTACTAGAGGCCCCGTACCAAGAGACCCAGTACTTC. Translating it yields CASSLLEAPYQETQYF.

This clonotype has a count of ten or more. This chain links TRBV5-1 with TRBJ2-5, with TRBD1 identical over 12 bases. The germline V gene encodes CDR1 SGHRS and CDR2 YFSETQ. The CDR3 extends over 18 amino acids. V dropped 5 bases and J dropped 5; count of bases not matched to a gene: 16. The CDR3 DNA reads as TGCGCCAGCAGTGGGGCCCGGGACAGGGGGCGTATAGAGGAGACCCAGTACTTC. Its translation is CASSGARDRGRIEETQYF. The whole variable domain, remainder taken from reference TRBV5-1 and TRBJ2-5, is KAGVTQTPRYLIKTRGQQVTLSCSPISGHRSVSWYQQTPGQGLQFLFEYFSETQRNKGNFPGRFSGRQFSNSRSEMNVSTLELGDSALYLCASSGARDRGRIEETQYFGPGTRLLVL.

This clonotype was observed at least ten times. V and J are TRBV5-1 and TRBJ2-2; TRBD2 matches at 9 bases. The CDR3 spans 16 residues. Looked up from germline, CDR1 is SGHRS and CDR2 is YFSETQ. After removal of 4 bases from V and 0 bases from J, the junction contained 4 bases not matched to a gene. The CDR3 region is CASSPLAGTNTGELFF. The DNA for the CDR3 is TGCGCCAGCAGCCCCCTAGCGGGGACGAACACCGGGGAGCTGTTTTTT.

There are many counts of this clonotype. The chain uses TRBV12-3 or TRBV12-4 and TRBJ1-1; 8 nucleotides line up with TRBD1. The V segment lost 3 bases and the J segment 11 bases; nucleotides outside the gene matches: 14. There are 15 residues in the CDR3. The DNA of the CDR3 is TGTGCCAGCAGTTTTTCTGCCCAGAGTCAGGGGGCCGCTTTCTTT. Translation gives CASSFSAQSQGAAFF.

This clonotype was seen ten or more times. In DNA form, the CDR3 reads TGCGCCAGCAGCTCGGGGGGCGGAGAGACCCAGTACTTC. Its protein is CASSSGGGETQYF. V gene TRBV5-1 combines with J gene TRBJ2-5; TRBD2 might be the D (7 bases). This CDR3 comprises 13 residues. In germline, CDR1 is SGHRS, CDR2 YFSETQ. Between the trimmed V and J ends, which lost 3 bases and 4 bases, there was a span of 10 bases.

This clonotype was seen repeatedly, ten times or more. The chain combines TRBV5-1 with TRBJ2-3, with D possibly TRBD1 on 5 matching bases. The germline V gene has CDR1 SGHRS and CDR2 YFSETQ. Trimming took off 4 bases at V and 0 bases at J, with 9 bases between the two ends. The CDR3 runs to 14 residues. This CDR3 reads CASSGAVSTDTQYF. The DNA of the CDR3 is TGCGCCAGCAGCGGGGCGGTAAGCACAGATACGCAGTATTTT. The full variable domain, its missing parts supplied by reference TRBV5-1 and TRBJ2-3, is KAGVTQTPRYLIKTRGQQVTLSCSPISGHRSVSWYQQTPGQGLQFLFEYFSETQRNKGNFPGRFSGRQFSNSRSEMNVSTLELGDSALYLCASSGAVSTDTQYFGPGTRLTVL.